This record concerns one TCR beta chain sequence. Its antigen remains unknown. The sample is drawn from a study of cytomegalovirus exposure and HLA in healthy donors. Points from the study as a whole: Cytomegalovirus status was reportedly diagnosed by the classifier with high sensitivity and specificity.

Trimming stripped 0 bases from V and 5 bases from J, with 10 bases between. Germline V gene data show CDR1 as SEHNR and CDR2 as FQNEAQ (reference sequence). The CDR3 is made up of 14 amino acids. Method: immunoSEQ multiplex PCR; TCRdb's copy keeps in-frame clones and lacks some. The sample includes about 110,000 clones, 88% of them seen just once. V is TRBV7-9 and J is TRBJ1-2; D remains ambiguous. This receptor was obtained from a woman aged 18 to 35 in good health and CMV-seropositive. The source material was PBMCs. CDR3 region: CASSLANSGYGYTF. The CDR3 DNA follows: TGTGCCAGCAGCTTAGCGAATTCGGGTTATGGCTACACCTTC.